These 9 T cell receptor beta chains share one sample of origin, sequenced in a study of cytomegalovirus exposure and HLA in healthy donors. With 60 Vbeta and 13 Jbeta primers, the PCR was carried out. Generated by immunoSEQ multiplex PCR, the TCRdb table keeps only in-frame clones and is missing some. This table has approximately 46,000 clones, 72% appearing once. Sequenced input: PBMCs. Receptors were obtained from a man younger than 40 in good health and CMV-seronegative.

The V and J genes are TRBV5-5 and TRBJ2-5; D unresolved. Germline V gene lookup returns CDR1 SGHKS and CDR2 YYEKEE (reference sequence). This CDR3 has 12 residues. The V end was cut by 2 bases, the J end by 5 bases, with 7 bases between. CDR3: CASSFGLETQYF. The CDR3 nucleotides are TGTGCCAGCAGCTTCGGGTTGGAGACCCAGTACTTC.

The V gene is TRBV2, the J gene TRBJ1-3, with 12 positions matching TRBD1. The CDR3 runs 16 residues. J lost 4 bases, V lost 10 bases, and 11 bases had no gene match. Germline loops: CDR1 SNHLY, CDR2 FYNNEI. The CDR3 sequence: CATIPGQGAGGNTIYF. The DNA of the CDR3 is TGTGCCACCATCCCGGGACAGGGGGCAGGAGGAAACACCATATATTTT.

The chain joins TRBV11-2 to TRBJ1-2; 7 nucleotides agree with TRBD1. Germline-derived CDR1 and CDR2 are SGHAT and FQNNGV. Trimming took 5 bases from V and 4 from J; bases not matched to a gene: 4. This CDR3 has 13 amino acids. The CDR3 loop reads CASSAGTVYGYTF. For the CDR3, the DNA is TGTGCCAGCAGCGCCGGGACAGTCTATGGCTACACCTTC. The variable domain in full, completed from reference TRBV11-2 and TRBJ1-2, reads EAGVAQSPRYKIIEKRQSVAFWCNPISGHATLYWYQQILGQGPKLLIQFQNNGVVDDSQLPKDRFSAERLKGVDSTLKIQPAKLEDSAVYLCASSAGTVYGYTFGSGTRLTVV.

This clone was counted once. This rearrangement joins TRBV6-1 to TRBJ2-1; TRBD2 agrees at 10 bases. The CDR3 length is 14 residues. Germline trimming cut 4 bases from V and 6 bases from J; bases unmatched to any gene: 3. Looked up from germline, CDR1 is MNHNS and CDR2 is SASEGT. For the CDR3, the DNA is TGTGCCAGCAGTGCTAGCGGGAGCGGCAATGAGCAGTTCTTC. Translation: CASSASGSGNEQFF.

The V and J genes are TRBV4-2 and TRBJ2-1; TRBD2 matches at 10 bases. The CDR3 has 15 residues. The junction had 10 bases not matched to a gene; V was cut back by 4 bases and J by 10 bases. Per the germline V gene, CDR1 is LGHNA and CDR2 is YNFKEQ. CDR3 DNA: TGTGCCAGCAGCCCCTGGCTAGCGGGAGACAGAGAGCAGTTCTTC. It codes for CASSPWLAGDREQFF.

The genes are TRBV6-1 and TRBJ2-3, with D maybe TRBD1 (6 bases). V was shortened by 0 bases and J by 3 bases, with 10 bases between the two germline ends. There are 15 residues in the CDR3. Germline CDR1 is MNHNS and CDR2 is SASEGT. For the CDR3, the DNA is TGTGCCAGCAGTGAAGCGGCCCAGGGGACAGATACGCAGTATTTT. Protein sequence: CASSEAAQGTDTQYF.

This clone was observed a single time. The chain couples TRBV5-6 to TRBJ1-2, with 7 bases matching TRBD1. The CDR3 runs to 14 residues. With V trimmed by 5 bases and J by 4 bases, 8 bases remained unmatched. Germline V gene data show CDR1 as SGHDT and CDR2 as YYEEEE. The CDR3 DNA is TGTGCCAGCAGTCCGGGACAGACCCTCTATGGCTACACCTTC. This encodes CASSPGQTLYGYTF.

Turning to this clone: The junction departs from the called germline gene at one end, perhaps through a read error. Other DNA sequences within the sample encode an identical CDR3. The genes are TRBV5-6 and TRBJ1-1; no reliable D call. The CDR3 totals 13 residues. The germline V gene encodes CDR1 SGHDT and CDR2 YYEEEE. The CDR3 DNA sequence: TGTGCCAGCAGCTTGTCTGGGAGGAGTGAAGCCTTCTTT. It specifies CASSLSGRSEAFF.

The chain joins TRBV7-9 to TRBJ2-7, with TRBD2 as a possible D gene (7 bases). V was trimmed by 5 bases and J by 2 bases, leaving 16 bases between them. Per germline, CDR1 SEHNR and CDR2 FQNEAQ (reference sequence). The CDR3 loop spans 15 amino acids. The CDR3 DNA sequence: TGTGCCAGCAGCCTAGAAGGAGGGGGGGCCTACGAGCAGTACTTC. Translating it yields CASSLEGGGAYEQYF. Filled out from reference TRBV7-9 and TRBJ2-7, the complete variable domain reads DTGVSQNPRHKITKRGQNVTFRCDPISEHNRLYWYRQTLGQGPEFLTYFQNEAQLEKSRLLSDRFSAERPKGSFSTLEIQRTEQGDSAMYLCASSLEGGGAYEQYFGPGTRLTVT.